The TCR beta chain under discussion was sequenced for a study of shared clonotypes between healthy human individuals. Whole-study findings and limits: Naive CD4 clonotypes were shared across several donors at 4% to 5%.

Those who donated were healthy HIV-negative adults, with no recent acute infections or vaccinations reported. The CDR3 has 16 residues. J gave up 4 bases and V 4 bases, and 10 bases lay outside the gene matches. Germline loops: CDR1 MGHRA, CDR2 YSYEKL. As for this clone: Its antigen remains unidentified.

The method was immunoSEQ multiplex PCR; TCRdb's version includes in-frame clones alone and lacks a portion of them. The table records approximately 700,000 clones, less than 80% of them present only once. The chain combines TRBV4-1 with TRBJ1-1; 9 nucleotides match TRBD1. The receptor comes from a woman aged 30 to 39 in good health. Sequenced input: memory CD4+ T cells sorted from blood. Subset: CD45RA-negative fraction. This CDR3 is CASSPYGDRAVTEAFF. The CDR3 nucleotides are TGCGCCAGCAGCCCTTATGGGGACAGGGCGGTCACTGAAGCTTTCTTT.